Below are 21 T cell receptor beta chains sequenced from a single sample in a study of shared T cell receptors in the human thymus. Data came from immunoSEQ multiplex PCR; TCRdb stores just in-frame clones and leaves some out. Of roughly 560,000 clones listed, approximately 80% were seen once; the top ten hold about 0.013%. The sample was also linked to a second study, of human thymus T cells.

Sequencing input: thymocytes. These receptors were obtained from a boy in the first two years of life with a congenital heart defect.

J is TRBJ2-7 and V is TRBV28; D gene unclear. Germline V CDR1 and CDR2: MDHEN, SYDVKM. V dropped 11 bases and J dropped 2 bases, with 16 bases sitting between them. There are 13 residues in the CDR3. CDR3 nucleotides: TGTGCCTGTCGACTTAACAAAACCTACGAGCAGTACTTC. Its protein product is CACRLNKTYEQYF.

Only a few counts were recorded for this clone. The V call is TRBV27, the J call TRBJ2-7; 7 bases agree with TRBD1. The CDR3 runs to 15 residues. From germline, CDR1 is MNHEY and CDR2 SMNVEV (reference sequence). Trimming cost V 8 bases and J 0 bases; bases outside gene matches: 10. The CDR3 spells CASCSGRGSSYEQYF. CDR3 bases: TGTGCCAGCTGCAGTGGCAGGGGGTCCTCCTACGAGCAGTACTTC.

The chain combines TRBV5-1 with TRBJ2-5; weak D call: TRBD2 (6 bases). CDR1 and CDR2 from the germline V gene are SGHRS and YFSETQ. The CDR3 sequence is 13 residues long. Trimming pared 4 bases from V and 3 bases from J, leaving 10 bases between. The CDR3 region has the DNA TGCGCCAGCAGCCCGTCGGGGGAAGAGACCCAGTACTTC. Translation gives CASSPSGEETQYF. The full variable domain, completed using reference TRBV5-1 and TRBJ2-5, is KAGVTQTPRYLIKTRGQQVTLSCSPISGHRSVSWYQQTPGQGLQFLFEYFSETQRNKGNFPGRFSGRQFSNSRSEMNVSTLELGDSALYLCASSPSGEETQYFGPGTRLLVL.

As concerns this clone: One end of the junction is discordant with germline, which a read error may explain. The rearrangement joins TRBV7-7 to TRBJ2-1; the match to TRBD2 covers 9 bases. CDR3 length: 18 amino acids. The germline gives CDR1 SSHAT, CDR2 FNYEAQ (reference sequence). For the CDR3, the DNA is TGTGCTAGCAGCCCCCTAGGAGCGGGAGGCCCGATCTACAATGAGCAGTTCTTC. This gives the protein CASSPLGAGGPIYNEQFF.

Points on this clone: A junction boundary mismatches the germline segment, possibly from a read error. The chain carries TRBV10-2 and TRBJ2-3, with unresolved D. The CDR3 length is 11 residues. Germline V gives CDR1 WSHSY, CDR2 SAAADI. In nucleotides, the CDR3 is TGCGCCAGCCTAAGCATAGATACGCAGTATTTT. Residues: CASLSIDTQYF.

The chain combines TRBV19 with TRBJ2-7; D is uncertain. CDR3 length: 15 residues. With 4 bases removed from V and 1 base from J, the gap between germline ends came to 14 bases. In germline, CDR1 is LNHDA, CDR2 SQIVND (reference sequence). The CDR3 protein is CASSKEKFESYEQYF. CDR3 sequence (DNA): TGTGCCAGTAGTAAGGAGAAGTTCGAGTCCTACGAGCAGTACTTC.

V usage is TRBV15 and J usage is TRBJ1-3, with 7 bases fitting TRBD1. The CDR3 is 17 residues long. Looked up from germline, CDR1 is LNHNV and CDR2 is YYDKDF (reference sequence). Unmatched junction bases numbered 8, after V lost 0 bases and J lost 3 bases. The CDR3, as DNA: TGTGCCACCAGCAGAGAAATCAGGGGGTCTCGTGGAAACACCATATATTTT. Protein product: CATSREIRGSRGNTIYF.

The V and J genes are TRBV5-6 and TRBJ1-2, with 8 nucleotides matching TRBD1. The germline CDR1 and CDR2 sequences are SGHDT and YYEEEE. V was clipped by 0 bases and J by 6 bases; unmatched bases: 10. This CDR3 has 16 amino acids. CDR3 sequence: CASSLGLQGARDGYTF. The CDR3 coding sequence is TGTGCCAGCAGCTTGGGCCTCCAGGGGGCAAGAGATGGCTACACCTTC.

This chain uses TRBV6-4 with TRBJ2-5; 7 bases match TRBD2. Germline loops: CDR1 MRHNA, CDR2 SNTAGT. The CDR3 consists of 17 residues. The J segment lost 5 bases and the V segment lost 8 bases, leaving 20 bases of the junction unmatched. The CDR3 nucleotides are TGTGCCAGCTCCCCTACCGGCGGCGGGAGCGGAATCGAGACCCAGTACTTC. Translated: CASSPTGGGSGIETQYF.

This clone is a singleton in its sample. This rearrangement joins TRBV28 to TRBJ2-7; tentatively, D is TRBD2 (7 bases). Germline V gene sequence: CDR1 MDHEN, CDR2 SYDVKM. Trimming took 10 bases from V and 4 from J, leaving 20 bases between them. The CDR3 length is 14 residues. The CDR3 nucleotides read TGTGCCACCAACACCCCGGGGGGCGAGTACGAGCAGTACTTC. Protein product: CATNTPGGEYEQYF.

This clone has only a few counts. The CDR3 protein is CASSSTTRAHTGELFF. DNA of the CDR3: TGTGCCAGCAGTTCGACCACGAGGGCGCACACCGGGGAGCTGTTTTTT. The rearrangement joins TRBV28 to TRBJ2-2; TRBD2 might be the D (5 bases). The V gene lost 4 bases and the J gene lost 3 bases, with 15 bases spanning the gap. Germline CDR1 is MDHEN and CDR2 is SYDVKM. CDR3 length: 16 residues.

The gene calls are TRBV6-5 and TRBJ2-7; TRBD1 might be the D (5 bases). Trimming pared 4 bases from V and 6 bases from J, leaving 13 bases between. From germline, CDR1 is MNHEY and CDR2 SVGAGI. The CDR3 extends over 13 amino acids. CDR3 in amino acids: CASSSPRDREQYF. For the CDR3, the DNA is TGTGCCAGCAGTTCCCCCAGGGATCGCGAGCAGTACTTC.

This clone was detected only a few times. The V gene is TRBV4-2, the J gene TRBJ2-7; D possibly corresponds to TRBD1 (5 bases). The germline gives CDR1 LGHNA, CDR2 YNFKEQ. The CDR3 extends over 13 amino acids. Trimming took off 3 bases at V and 5 bases at J, with 11 bases between the two ends. CDR3 sequence reads: CASSQKGPHEQYF. The CDR3 DNA sequence: TGTGCCAGCAGCCAGAAGGGGCCCCACGAGCAGTACTTC.

The rearrangement joins TRBV7-2 to TRBJ2-1; TRBD1 matches at 8 bases. Looked up from germline, CDR1 is SGHTA and CDR2 is FQGNSA. J was trimmed by 5 bases and V by 4 bases; bases with no gene match: 4. The CDR3 covers 14 residues. The CDR3 loop reads CASSCPGQDNEQFF. The CDR3 DNA reads as TGTGCCAGCAGCTGCCCGGGACAGGACAATGAGCAGTTCTTC.

The rearrangement links TRBV29-1 to TRBJ2-5; TRBD2 is a possible D gene (5 bases). This CDR3 is 14 amino acids long. Germline V lookup: CDR1 SQVTM, CDR2 ANQGSEA. V lost 2 bases and J 4 bases, leaving 14 bases between the germline ends. The CDR3 DNA reads as TGCAGCGTTGAACTACGGCGGGTATCAGAGACCCAGTACTTC. The encoded protein is CSVELRRVSETQYF. The full variable domain, completed using reference TRBV29-1 and TRBJ2-5, is SAVISQKPSRDICQRGTSLTIQCQVDSQVTMMFWYRQQPGQSLTLIATANQGSEATYESGFVIDKFPISRPNLTFSTLTVSNMSPEDSSIYLCSVELRRVSETQYFGPGTRLLVL.

This clone has a handful of counts. The V and J genes are TRBV18 and TRBJ1-3; D is perhaps TRBD1 (6 bases). The CDR3 runs to 16 residues. Germline CDR1 and CDR2: KGHSH and LQKENI. Trimming pared 3 bases from V and 1 base from J, leaving 13 bases between. CDR3 region: CASSPTGQPSGNTIYF. CDR3 nucleotide sequence: TGTGCCAGCTCACCTACGGGACAACCATCTGGAAACACCATATATTTT.

The chain employs TRBV19 and TRBJ2-1, with 10 bases aligning to TRBD2. J lost 4 bases, V lost 6 bases, and 6 bases had no gene match. The CDR3 is made up of 15 amino acids. The germline gives CDR1 LNHDA, CDR2 SQIVND (reference sequence). CDR3 nucleotides: TGTGCCAGTAGCGCCGGGACTAGCGCATACAATGAGCAGTTCTTC. The encoded protein is CASSAGTSAYNEQFF.

The rearrangement joins TRBV14 to TRBJ1-5; D ambiguous. The CDR3 sequence is 16 residues long. The germline V and J ends were trimmed by 1 base and 5 bases, with 15 bases remaining between them. Germline CDR1 SGHDN, CDR2 FVKESK. CDR3 sequence (DNA): TGTGCCAGCAGCCAAGTGAAGGACCCGGAGGATCAGCCCCAGCATTTT. It yields the protein CASSQVKDPEDQPQHF.

CDR3: CSTLRTANTDTQYF. The CDR3 coding sequence is TGCAGCACTCTCCGGACAGCTAACACAGATACGCAGTATTTT. The chain links TRBV29-1 to TRBJ2-3, with D perhaps matching TRBD1 (6 bases). Trimming stripped 8 bases from V and 2 bases from J, with 17 bases between. The V gene's germline CDR1 is SQVTM and CDR2 ANQGSEA. The CDR3 has 14 amino acids.

This clone was counted a single time. The chain is built from TRBV5-6 and TRBJ2-1; 9 bases match TRBD2. The germline V gene encodes CDR1 SGHDT and CDR2 YYEEEE. This CDR3 is 15 amino acids long. V was clipped by 5 bases and J by 3 bases; unmatched bases: 6. The CDR3, as DNA: TGTGCCAGCAGTCTAGGACTAGCGATCTACAATGAGCAGTTCTTC. Its translation: CASSLGLAIYNEQFF.

This chain connects TRBV10-2 to TRBJ2-2; TRBD2 matches at 7 bases. This CDR3 spans 15 amino acids. The J segment lost 5 bases and the V segment lost 3 bases, leaving 6 bases of the junction unmatched. CDR1 is WSHSY, CDR2 SAAADI, per germline. The CDR3 nucleotides read TGCGCCAGCAGTGATCCGAGCGGGATTACCGGGGAGCTGTTTTTT. This encodes CASSDPSGITGELFF.